The 21 T cell receptor beta chains below all came from one sample that was sequenced in a study of cytomegalovirus exposure and HLA in healthy donors (dated by TCRdb to about 2017). Libraries came from the immunoSEQ multiplex PCR assay. For the multiplex PCR, a mixture combining 60 forward primers for TCR Vbeta segments and 13 reverse primers for TCR Jbeta segments was used. TCRdb took over this immuneACCESS table, retaining in-frame rearrangements with V and J assigned. Such tables are incomplete; in checked studies, under half of the missing clones stem from an unresolved V gene, and the remainder is unexplained. The sample table lists roughly 150,000 clones, around 75% of them with a count of one. The top ten constitute over 2% of the sample. What was sequenced was PBMCs. These TCRs come from a male donor in good health and CMV-seronegative.

This chain connects TRBV19 to TRBJ1-1; D is undetermined. Trimming stripped 0 bases from V and 4 bases from J, with 9 bases between. Looked up from germline, CDR1 is LNHDA and CDR2 is SQIVND (reference sequence). The CDR3 spans 14 residues. The CDR3 DNA sequence: TGTGCCAGTAGTATAGACCGGTTCTCCACTGAAGCTTTCTTT. Its protein is CASSIDRFSTEAFF.

The CDR3 DNA reads TGCGCCAGCGACTTTGGGGACAGGAGGAACACTGAAGCTTTCTTT. Protein sequence: CASDFGDRRNTEAFF. V gene TRBV5-1 combines with J gene TRBJ1-1, with 8 positions matching TRBD1. The J segment lost 1 base and the V segment lost 7 bases, leaving 9 bases of the junction unmatched. CDR1 is SGHRS and CDR2 is YFSETQ in the germline V gene. The CDR3 runs to 15 residues.

CDR3 nucleotide sequence: TGTGCCAGTAGTATGTACAGGTCGGAGACCCAGTACTTC. Its protein is CASSMYRSETQYF. The chain employs TRBV19 and TRBJ2-5, with a tentative D call TRBD1 (5 bases). The germline V gene encodes CDR1 LNHDA and CDR2 SQIVND (reference sequence). The V end was cut by 3 bases, the J end by 5 bases, with 10 bases between. The CDR3 has 13 amino acids. The full variable domain, rest sourced from reference TRBV19 and TRBJ2-5, is DGGITQSPKYLFRKEGQNVTLSCEQNLNHDAMYWYRQDPGQGLRLIYYSQIVNDFQKGDIAEGYSVSREKKESFPLTVTSAQKNPTAFYLCASSMYRSETQYFGPGTRLLVL.

The gene calls are TRBV18 and TRBJ1-1; D not resolved. The CDR3 covers 14 residues. From germline, CDR1 is KGHSH and CDR2 LQKENI. Trimming stripped 0 bases from V and 4 bases from J, with 9 bases between. CDR3 region: CASSPPGGFTEAFF. The CDR3 nucleotides read TGTGCCAGCTCACCACCGGGAGGGTTCACTGAAGCTTTCTTT.

This clone was observed once. The rearrangement links TRBV27 to TRBJ2-5; 10 bases line up with TRBD2. The CDR3 sequence is 14 residues long. V gave up 6 bases and J gave up 5 bases; unmatched junction bases: 6. Germline V gene lookup returns CDR1 MNHEY and CDR2 SMNVEV (reference sequence). The CDR3 DNA reads TGTGCCAGCAGGGCAGCGGGGGGGCGCGAGACCCAGTACTTC. It encodes CASRAAGGRETQYF.

V gene TRBV9 combines with J gene TRBJ2-5, with 9 positions matching TRBD2. J lost 4 bases, V lost 0 bases, and 16 bases had no gene match. CDR1 and CDR2 (germline): SGDLS, YYNGEE. The CDR3 covers 19 residues. The CDR3 region is CASSVEGWRGGSEGETQYF. In DNA, the CDR3 is TGTGCCAGCAGCGTAGAAGGATGGCGGGGGGGCAGTGAGGGAGAGACCCAGTACTTC.

J is TRBJ2-3 and V is TRBV5-1, with 10 nucleotides matching TRBD1. Trimming at V came to 4 bases and at J to 6 bases, leaving 5 bases not matched to a gene. Per the germline V gene, CDR1 is SGHRS and CDR2 is YFSETQ. This CDR3 contains 14 residues. The CDR3 DNA follows: TGCGCCAGCAGCCGTTGGACAGGGGGTGATACGCAGTATTTT. It encodes CASSRWTGGDTQYF.

The chain uses TRBV5-1 and TRBJ2-5, with D possibly matching TRBD1 (6 bases). The J call is uncertain, as TRBJ2-7 better fits the DNA end. Looked up from germline, CDR1 is SGHRS and CDR2 is YFSETQ. CDR3 length equals 14 residues. The CDR3 loop reads CASSLGDKAYEQYF. For the CDR3, the DNA is TGCGCCAGCAGCTTGGGGGACAAAGCCTACGAGCAGTACTTC.

The genes are TRBV21-1 and TRBJ2-7; TRBD1, as called in the table, went unchecked against the DNA. TRBV21-1 is assigned pseudogene status. The CDR3 runs to 16 residues. The CDR3 protein is CASSNRQKNISYEQYF. The CDR3 DNA sequence: TGTGCCAGCAGCAACCGACAGAAGAATATTTCCTACGAGCAGTACTTC.

This clone showed up just a few times. V gene TRBV4-2 combines with J gene TRBJ2-3; 8 nucleotides match TRBD1. The length of the CDR3 is 16 residues. Germline V gene data show CDR1 as LGHNA and CDR2 as YNFKEQ. J gave up 0 bases and V 2 bases, and 4 bases lay outside the gene matches. Here the CDR3 DNA reads TGTGCCAGCAGCCAACGCTGGACAGGGAGCACAGATACGCAGTATTTT. Translated: CASSQRWTGSTDTQYF.

The V call is TRBV19, the J call TRBJ1-3; TRBD1 might be the D (6 bases). This CDR3 is 15 amino acids long. Trimming stripped 3 bases from V and 0 bases from J, with 9 bases between. CDR1 LNHDA and CDR2 SQIVND come from the germline V gene (reference sequence). CDR3 protein: CASSMGTSSGNTIYF. CDR3 nucleotides: TGTGCCAGTAGTATGGGGACATCCTCTGGAAACACCATATATTTT. The full variable domain, rest sourced from reference TRBV19 and TRBJ1-3, is DGGITQSPKYLFRKEGQNVTLSCEQNLNHDAMYWYRQDPGQGLRLIYYSQIVNDFQKGDIAEGYSVSREKKESFPLTVTSAQKNPTAFYLCASSMGTSSGNTIYFGEGSWLTVV.

CDR3 sequence: CASSLGGGTDTQYF. CDR3 DNA: TGCGCCAGCAGCTTGGGTGGGGGGACAGATACGCAGTATTTT. The chain joins TRBV5-1 to TRBJ2-3, with a weak D call TRBD2 (6 bases). V gave up 0 bases and J gave up 3 bases, with 8 bases separating them. Germline CDR1 is SGHRS and CDR2 is YFSETQ. The CDR3 has 14 amino acids.

DNA of the CDR3: TGTGCCTGGAGCAGGGGGGCCAGGGGGCGGTTTACTGAAGCTTTCTTT. As protein: CAWSRGARGRFTEAFF. J is TRBJ1-1 and V is TRBV30; 8 bases line up with TRBD1. The germline V gene has CDR1 GTSNPN and CDR2 SVGIG (reference sequence). CDR3 length: 16 amino acids. J was trimmed by 5 bases and V by 3 bases; bases with no gene match: 14. The full variable domain, completed using reference TRBV30 and TRBJ1-1, is SQTIHQWPATLVQPVGSPLSLECTVEGTSNPNLYWYRQAAGRGLQLLFYSVGIGQISSEVPQNLSASRPQDRQFILSSKKLLLSDSGFYLCAWSRGARGRFTEAFFGQGTRLTVV.

This sequence joins TRBV7-9 and TRBJ2-5, with D maybe TRBD1 (5 bases). The J call is doubtful: the DNA matches TRBJ2-7 better. The CDR3 extends over 15 amino acids. CDR1 SEHNR and CDR2 FQNEAQ come from the germline V gene (reference sequence). The CDR3 region is CASSFLDRSFNEQYF. DNA for the CDR3: TGTGCCAGCAGCTTCCTAGACAGAAGTTTTAACGAGCAGTACTTC.

This clone has a handful of counts. The chain uses TRBV5-6 and TRBJ1-2; D is perhaps TRBD1 (6 bases). Deletions cut 2 bases from V and 4 bases from J, with 15 bases between. This CDR3 has 15 amino acids. Germline-derived CDR1 and CDR2 are SGHDT and YYEEEE. DNA for the CDR3: TGTGCCAGCAGCTTTGGCACAGGGAGACGCTATGGCTACACCTTC. The encoded protein is CASSFGTGRRYGYTF. Using reference TRBV5-6 and TRBJ1-2 for the parts outside the CDR3, the full variable domain is DAGVTQSPTHLIKTRGQQVTLRCSPKSGHDTVSWYQQALGQGPQFIFQYYEEEERQRGNFPDRFSGHQFPNYSSELNVNALLLGDSALYLCASSFGTGRRYGYTFGSGTRLTVV.

The J gene is TRBJ1-1, the V gene TRBV5-1, with TRBD1 as a possible D gene (5 bases). There are 14 residues in the CDR3. Trimming took 3 bases from V and 0 from J, leaving 9 bases between them. CDR1 and CDR2 (germline): SGHRS, YFSETQ. The CDR3 DNA is TGCGCCAGCAGCTGGGGGGAACTGAACACTGAAGCTTTCTTT. Translated, it gives CASSWGELNTEAFF. Together with reference TRBV5-1 and TRBJ1-1, the CDR3 gives the full variable domain: KAGVTQTPRYLIKTRGQQVTLSCSPISGHRSVSWYQQTPGQGLQFLFEYFSETQRNKGNFPGRFSGRQFSNSRSEMNVSTLELGDSALYLCASSWGELNTEAFFGQGTRLTVV.

V is TRBV5-4 and J is TRBJ2-7, with 9 bases matching TRBD1. The length of the CDR3 is 16 residues. Per the germline V gene, CDR1 is SGHNT and CDR2 is YYREEE (reference sequence). The ends lost 0 bases at V and 6 bases at J; junction bases unmatched: 10. The CDR3 spells CASSLDMPGQGLEQYF. CDR3 in DNA: TGTGCCAGCAGCTTGGACATGCCGGGACAGGGACTCGAGCAGTACTTC.

The sample holds a few counts of this clone. The gene calls are TRBV7-9 and TRBJ1-4, with TRBD1 matching over 8 bases. The CDR3 is 15 amino acids. CDR1 is SEHNR and CDR2 is FQNEAQ in the germline V gene (reference sequence). J gave up 3 bases and V 5 bases, and 5 bases lay outside the gene matches. The CDR3: CASSPSTGANEKLFF. CDR3 bases: TGTGCCAGCAGCCCCTCGACAGGGGCTAATGAAAAACTGTTTTTT.

The V call is TRBV5-6, the J call TRBJ2-3; weak D call: TRBD2 (6 bases). This CDR3 spans 15 amino acids. The V end was cut by 0 bases, the J end by 5 bases, with 13 bases between. Germline loops: CDR1 SGHDT, CDR2 YYEEEE. DNA of the CDR3: TGTGCCAGCAGCTTGGGGGCCGGGGGAGGAGATACGCAGTATTTT. It encodes CASSLGAGGGDTQYF.

This rearrangement joins TRBV7-2 to TRBJ2-1; 8 nucleotides match TRBD2. This CDR3 is built from 18 residues. J lost 0 bases, V lost 1 base, and 8 bases had no gene match. CDR1 SGHTA and CDR2 FQGNSA come from the germline V gene. DNA for the CDR3: TGTGCCAGCAGCTTAGGGGCGGGGGGCTTCAGCTCCTACAATGAGCAGTTCTTC. This codes for CASSLGAGGFSSYNEQFF. Based on the CDR3 plus reference TRBV7-2 and TRBJ2-1, the full variable domain is GAGVSQSPSNKVTEKGKDVELRCDPISGHTALYWYRQSLGQGLEFLIYFQGNSAPDKSGLPSDRFSAERTGGSVSTLTIQRTQQEDSAVYLCASSLGAGGFSSYNEQFFGPGTRLTVL.

This clone was seen more than once but under ten times. The J gene is TRBJ2-7, the V gene TRBV5-1; 7 nucleotides match TRBD1. Germline CDR1 is SGHRS and CDR2 is YFSETQ. After removal of 3 bases from V and 3 bases from J, the junction contained 15 bases not matched to a gene. The CDR3 extends over 17 amino acids. CDR3 sequence reads: CASSSPEGADFYYEQYF. The CDR3 coding sequence is TGCGCCAGCAGCTCCCCCGAGGGGGCGGACTTTTACTACGAGCAGTACTTC.